A single sample is the source of the 18 T cell receptor beta chains below, sequenced in a study of T cell responses to AZD1222 COVID-19 vaccine (dated by TCRdb to 2020 to 2022). The time point label, as the study defines it: baseline before first vaccination. Libraries were built with the immunoSEQ multiplex PCR assay. The source is immuneACCESS, and TCRdb retained only in-frame sequences with V and J called. Part of the clones is not carried over; for the studies checked, unresolved V genes explain less than half of this, and the remainder is unexplained. In this sample the table shows approximately 120,000 clones, about 88% of which occur a single time. Roughly a quarter of the sample is held by the ten biggest clonotypes. The sequences come from peripheral blood, collected on day 0 of AZD1222 vaccination. Receptors originate from an adult in good health.

The rearrangement uses TRBV10-3 and TRBJ1-2; no firm D call. Germline V gives CDR1 ENHRY, CDR2 SYGVKD. The CDR3 is 11 residues long. Trimming removed 0 bases at V and 5 bases at J, with 1 base between. CDR3 sequence reads: CAISESYGYTF. The DNA for the CDR3 is TGTGCCATCAGTGAGTCGTATGGCTACACCTTC.

The rearrangement links TRBV19 to TRBJ1-2; possibly TRBD1 for D (6 bases). Germline V gene lookup returns CDR1 LNHDA and CDR2 SQIVND (reference sequence). Trimming stripped 5 bases from V and 4 bases from J, with 26 bases between. The CDR3 spans 18 residues. CDR3 sequence: CASSPWQGWTLKLYGYTF. The DNA of the CDR3 is TGTGCCAGTAGTCCCTGGCAGGGGTGGACGCTGAAGCTCTATGGCTACACCTTC.

The CDR3 protein is CASSAGEGGNQPQHF. The CDR3 region has the DNA TGTGCCAGCTCCGCAGGGGAAGGGGGCAATCAGCCCCAGCATTTT. The V and J genes are TRBV2 and TRBJ1-5, with a possible D match to TRBD1 (6 bases). V was cut by 8 bases and J by 2 bases, with 16 bases left in between. Germline V gene lookup returns CDR1 SNHLY and CDR2 FYNNEI. The CDR3 length is 15 residues.

CDR3 bases: TGTGCCAGCAGCCAGGACCCGAACACTGAAGCTTTCTTT. It codes for CASSQDPNTEAFF. The chain joins TRBV6-6 to TRBJ1-1; D is undetermined. Trimming took 6 bases from V and 1 from J, leaving 9 bases between them. This CDR3 is 13 amino acids long. Germline CDR1 and CDR2: MNHNY and SVGAGI (reference sequence).

The chain is built from TRBV27 and TRBJ2-7, with D uncertain. CDR3 length: 13 amino acids. With 3 bases removed from V and 1 base from J, the gap between germline ends came to 7 bases. The germline gives CDR1 MNHEY, CDR2 SMNVEV (reference sequence). The CDR3 DNA follows: TGTGCCAGCAGTTTGGTCGGTTCCTACGAGCAGTACTTC. Its protein product is CASSLVGSYEQYF.

The J gene is TRBJ1-5, the V gene TRBV6-5; D gene unclear. Germline CDR1 MNHEY, CDR2 SVGAGI. The CDR3 is 11 residues long. The germline V and J ends were trimmed by 5 bases and 5 bases, with 4 bases remaining between them. CDR3 in DNA: TGTGCCAGCAGTCACCATCAGCCCCAGCATTTT. This translates into CASSHHQPQHF.

The chain links TRBV3-1 (or the pseudogene TRBV3-2) to TRBJ2-2; 8 bases fit TRBD1. After removal of 3 bases from V and 0 bases from J, the junction contained 3 bases not matched to a gene. The CDR3 is 16 amino acids. Germline V gene lookup returns CDR1 LGHDT and CDR2 YNNKEL (reference sequence). This chain's CDR3 is CASSHRQGTNTGELFF. As DNA, the CDR3 is TGTGCCAGCAGCCACAGACAGGGGACGAACACCGGGGAGCTGTTTTTT.

This chain links TRBV19 with TRBJ1-1; D possibly corresponds to TRBD1 (6 bases). The CDR3 runs to 17 residues. CDR1 is LNHDA, CDR2 SQIVND, per germline (reference sequence). The V and J ends lost 3 bases and 0 bases respectively, with 17 bases between them. CDR3 DNA sequence: TGTGCCAGTAGTATTCCTAGGGACACTTCGATGAACACTGAAGCTTTCTTT. This translates into CASSIPRDTSMNTEAFF.

This chain connects TRBV7-3 to TRBJ1-6, with TRBD1 identical over 9 bases. Trimming took 5 bases from V and 4 from J; bases not matched to a gene: 3. The length of the CDR3 is 15 residues. The germline V gene encodes CDR1 SGHTA and CDR2 FQGTGA. CDR3 coding DNA: TGTGCCAGCAGCCAACAGGGGGCATATAATTCACCCCTCCACTTT. Translating gives CASSQQGAYNSPLHF.

This clone is categorized as medium-sized. The rearrangement links TRBV6-5 to TRBJ1-1; D gene unclear. Trimming shortened V by 7 bases and J by 8 bases, and 17 bases separated the two germline ends. Germline CDR1 and CDR2: MNHEY and SVGAGI. CDR3 size: 13 residues. The CDR3 loop reads CASTPEGRLEAFF. The CDR3 DNA reads TGTGCCAGCACCCCCGAAGGACGTCTCGAAGCTTTCTTT.

CDR3 in DNA: TGTGCCAGCGGCCGAGGGGGCTTCAGCAATCAGCCCCAGCATTTT. It is translated as CASGRGGFSNQPQHF. This chain joins TRBV6-2 or TRBV6-3 and TRBJ1-5, with 7 nucleotides matching TRBD1. V lost 8 bases, J lost 1 base, and 8 bases stayed unmatched. Per the germline V gene, CDR1 is MNHEY and CDR2 is SVGEGT. CDR3 length equals 15 residues.

This clone showed up just once. The sample holds other DNA sequences that translate to the same CDR3. The chain combines TRBV6-5 with TRBJ1-1; D perhaps matches TRBD1 (5 bases). This CDR3 has 15 residues. The V end was cut by 0 bases, the J end by 3 bases, with 11 bases between. CDR1 is MNHEY and CDR2 is SVGAGI in the germline V gene. The CDR3 DNA sequence: TGTGCCAGCAGTTACTCCGCCAGGGTCGACACTGAAGCTTTCTTT. Translation gives CASSYSARVDTEAFF.

V gene TRBV11-2 combines with J gene TRBJ1-4, with a weak D call TRBD1 (6 bases). CDR1 is SGHAT, CDR2 FQNNGV, per germline. The CDR3 covers 15 residues. V was clipped by 4 bases and J by 7 bases, with 16 bases between them. This CDR3 is CASSSTVGASEKLFF. CDR3 DNA sequence: TGTGCCAGCAGCTCGACGGTGGGGGCTTCTGAAAAACTGTTTTTT.

CDR3 protein: CASGLQGTNTEAFF. CDR3 sequence (DNA): TGTGCTAGTGGTCTCCAGGGAACTAACACTGAAGCTTTCTTT. The rearrangement uses TRBV12-5 and TRBJ1-1; tentatively, D is TRBD1 (5 bases). CDR1 and CDR2 (germline): LGHNT, FRNRAP. V lost 5 bases to trimming and J lost 2 bases, with 12 bases between them. This CDR3 spans 14 amino acids.

The chain uses TRBV5-4 and TRBJ2-3; possibly TRBD2 for D (5 bases). V dropped 0 bases and J dropped 4 bases, with 9 bases sitting between them. CDR3 length equals 14 residues. Germline V lookup: CDR1 SGHNT, CDR2 YYREEE (reference sequence). The chain's CDR3 is CASSLGADPDTQYF. The CDR3 DNA follows: TGTGCCAGCAGCTTGGGAGCGGATCCAGATACGCAGTATTTT.

This chain joins TRBV2 and TRBJ2-2; 10 bases fit TRBD1. Germline-derived CDR1 and CDR2 are SNHLY and FYNNEI. The CDR3 has 16 residues. The V gene end was trimmed by 4 bases and the J gene end by 4 bases; junction bases not matched to a gene: 6. The DNA for the CDR3 is TGTGCCAGCAGTGCCGGGACAGGGGTTAGCACCGGGGAGCTGTTTTTT. Protein sequence: CASSAGTGVSTGELFF.

V and J are TRBV18 and TRBJ1-1; the D is unclear. This CDR3 has 13 amino acids. Trimming pared 6 bases from V and 5 bases from J, leaving 13 bases between. CDR1 KGHSH and CDR2 LQKENI come from the germline V gene. The CDR3 reads CASSPRQWTEAFF. In DNA form, the CDR3 reads TGTGCCAGCTCGCCCCGTCAATGGACTGAAGCTTTCTTT.

The V gene is TRBV6-5, the J gene TRBJ2-1; D gene ambiguous. CDR1 and CDR2 from the germline V gene are MNHEY and SVGAGI. This CDR3 region has 13 residues. V shed 0 bases and J shed 7 bases, with 7 bases lying between them. CDR3 protein: CASSYSSLNEQFF. The CDR3 DNA reads as TGTGCCAGCAGTTACTCGAGTCTAAATGAGCAGTTCTTC.